This T cell receptor beta chain was sequenced during a study of cytomegalovirus exposure and HLA in healthy donors. With 60 Vbeta and 13 Jbeta primers, the PCR was carried out. The authors' processing: Later analysis identified some 88 million unique TCR beta chains, 9 million to 13 million shared. Method: immunoSEQ multiplex PCR; TCRdb's copy keeps in-frame clones and lacks some. V and J calls and clone size are as listed in that table; D and trimming were resolved from the DNA. The sample holds about 110,000 clones; approximately 79% are singletons and the top ten take around 15%. CDR3 length: 14 residues. In germline, CDR1 is SGHVS, CDR2 FQNEAQ. In its sample, this clone was seen a few times. Its antigen is not identified. The junction shows a germline mismatch at one end, possibly a read error. The study's findings and limits: Later on, an analysis tied 15,000 to 20,000 TCR beta sequences to HLA alleles at 0.05 false discovery rate.

The V and J genes are TRBV7-8 and TRBJ2-5, with a tentative D call TRBD2 (5 bases). Material: PBMCs. This sequence originates from a woman aged 40 to 50 in good health and CMV-seropositive. CDR3 residues: CASGSSRGSEAQYF. CDR3 DNA: TGTGCCAGCGGATCAAGTCGGGGATCAGAGGCCCAGTACTTC.